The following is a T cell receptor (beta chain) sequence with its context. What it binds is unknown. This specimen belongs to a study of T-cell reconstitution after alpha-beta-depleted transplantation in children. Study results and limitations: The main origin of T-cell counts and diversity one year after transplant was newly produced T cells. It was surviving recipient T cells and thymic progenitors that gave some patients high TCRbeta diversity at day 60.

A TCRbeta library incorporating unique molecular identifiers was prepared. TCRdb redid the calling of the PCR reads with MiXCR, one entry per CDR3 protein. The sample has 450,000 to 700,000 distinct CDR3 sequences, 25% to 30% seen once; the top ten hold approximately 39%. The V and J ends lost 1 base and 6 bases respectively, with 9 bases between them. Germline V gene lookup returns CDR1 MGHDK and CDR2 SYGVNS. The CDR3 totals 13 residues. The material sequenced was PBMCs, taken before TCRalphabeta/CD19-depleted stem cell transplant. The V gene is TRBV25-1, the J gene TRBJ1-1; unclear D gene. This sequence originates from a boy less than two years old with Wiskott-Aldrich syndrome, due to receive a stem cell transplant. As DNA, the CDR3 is TGTGCCAGCAGTGAATCCCGGTTCGCTGAAGCTTTCTTT. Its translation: CASSESRFAEAFF.